Below, 27 T cell receptor beta chains from the same sample are listed, as sequenced in a study of a mutant IDH1 vaccine in newly diagnosed glioma. This sample's time point: week 47, end of study. Every single dose of the vaccine, 300 ug of mutant IDH1 20-mer peptide, came with topical imiquimod. These receptors lack a known antigen. Profiled with immunoSEQ multiplex PCR; TCRdb holds only in-frame clones, not every one. The sample contains nearly 50,000 clones, about 88% of which appear only once. The source was PBMCs, collected from a glioma patient whose treatment included an IDH1 peptide vaccine. These receptors were collected from a woman aged 25-40 years with glioma. Some clones in this sample may be carry-over from other donors' samples.

The chain recombines TRBV6-1 with TRBJ1-3, with 8 nucleotides matching TRBD1. Germline V gives CDR1 MNHNS, CDR2 SASEGT. The V gene end was trimmed by 7 bases and the J gene end by 2 bases; junction bases not matched to a gene: 1. This CDR3 is built from 13 residues. The CDR3 protein is CASTRGPGNTIYF. CDR3 nucleotides: TGTGCCAGCACCAGGGGGCCTGGAAACACCATATATTTT.

The chain couples TRBV11-3 to TRBJ1-1, with 7 bases identical to TRBD1. Trimming at V came to 5 bases and at J to 1 base, leaving 10 bases not matched to a gene. The CDR3 is 16 amino acids. CDR1 and CDR2 (germline): SGHNT, YENEEA. The CDR3 region has the DNA TGTGCCAGCAGCCCGTCAAAGGACAGGCGGAACACTGAAGCTTTCTTT. Protein sequence: CASSPSKDRRNTEAFF.

The chain uses TRBV14 and TRBJ2-3; tentatively, D is TRBD1 (6 bases). Germline V gene data show CDR1 as SGHDN and CDR2 as FVKESK. This CDR3 has 16 amino acids. V was cut by 0 bases and J by 3 bases, with 13 bases left in between. The DNA of the CDR3 is TGTGCCAGCAGCCAAGAACCAGGGGAGAGGACAGATACGCAGTATTTT. Residues: CASSQEPGERTDTQYF.

The chain recombines TRBV13 with TRBJ1-1; no clear D gene. Germline CDR1 PRHDT, CDR2 FYEKMQ (reference sequence). This CDR3 is built from 15 residues. Between the trimmed V and J ends, which lost 6 bases and 0 bases, there was a span of 14 bases. Written as DNA, the CDR3 is TGTGCCAGCAGGCCCAATGGGAGGATGAACACTGAAGCTTTCTTT. Translating gives CASRPNGRMNTEAFF.

This chain uses TRBV6-6 with TRBJ2-7; no clear D gene. Germline CDR1 reads MNHNY; CDR2 reads SVGAGI (reference sequence). CDR3 length: 15 residues. Trimming removed 0 bases at V and 0 bases at J, with 9 bases between. CDR3 sequence reads: CASSYSKGLSYEQYF. The CDR3 nucleotides read TGTGCCAGCAGTTACTCGAAAGGGCTCTCCTACGAGCAGTACTTC.

The chain is built from TRBV6-5 and TRBJ1-2, with a possible D match to TRBD1 (5 bases). V lost 0 bases and J lost 6, with 14 bases in between. Germline V gene sequence: CDR1 MNHEY, CDR2 SVGAGI. The CDR3 is 15 residues long. CDR3 DNA sequence: TGTGCCAGCAGTTACTCGAATTTGGCAGGGAATGGCTACACCTTC. Translation gives CASSYSNLAGNGYTF.

J is TRBJ2-7 and V is TRBV18, with D perhaps TRBD1 (6 bases). The length of the CDR3 is 13 residues. Per the germline V gene, CDR1 is KGHSH and CDR2 is LQKENI. V was trimmed by 5 bases and J by 4 bases, leaving 12 bases between them. The CDR3 DNA follows: TGTGCCAGCTCAACAGGGCCCAAATACGAGCAGTACTTC. Translated: CASSTGPKYEQYF.

The chain combines TRBV4-1 with TRBJ2-1; D is unresolved. Germline CDR1 MGHRA, CDR2 YSYEKL. The ends were cut back, 4 bases at V and 8 bases at J, with 21 bases in the middle. The CDR3 loop spans 16 amino acids. CDR3 sequence reads: CASSLRAGRANDEQFF. For the CDR3, the DNA is TGCGCCAGCAGCCTAAGGGCTGGTAGAGCTAACGATGAGCAGTTCTTC.

The chain is built from TRBV20-1 and TRBJ1-1, with a weak D call TRBD1 (5 bases). V was shortened by 7 bases and J by 2 bases, with 8 bases between the two germline ends. The CDR3 totals 11 residues. The germline CDR1 and CDR2 sequences are DFQATT and SNEGSKA (reference sequence). CDR3 sequence (DNA): TGCAGTGGACAGCTTAACACTGAAGCTTTCTTT. Protein sequence: CSGQLNTEAFF.

The CDR3 bases are TGTGCCAGCACCCCTCAACATCACTACGAGCAGTACTTC. It is translated as CASTPQHHYEQYF. The chain combines TRBV11-2 with TRBJ2-7; no definite D call. V was pared by 7 bases and J by 3 bases, with 13 bases between. Germline V gene sequence: CDR1 SGHAT, CDR2 FQNNGV. CDR3 length: 13 residues.

Points on this clone: One junction end does not reproduce the germline sequence, and a read error may be involved. This CDR3 is CASSFGLASGLGFSDF. DNA of the CDR3: TGTGCCAGCAGCTTCGGACTAGCCTCGGGCCTTGGTTTTTCGGATTTT. The rearrangement links TRBV7-2 to TRBJ2-3; 8 bases are shared with TRBD2. The CDR3 consists of 16 residues. Germline CDR1 and CDR2: SGHTA and FQGNSA.

The V and J genes are TRBV4-1 and TRBJ2-7, with 14 nucleotides matching TRBD2. Germline V gene lookup returns CDR1 MGHRA and CDR2 YSYEKL. With 4 bases clipped from V and 6 bases from J, the junction kept 11 bases outside the gene matches. CDR3 length: 17 amino acids. The CDR3 bases are TGCGCCAGCAGCCCAGGCTCCGGGACTAGCGGGAGACGCGAGCAGTACTTC. It yields the protein CASSPGSGTSGRREQYF.

The chain couples TRBV10-3 to TRBJ2-2, with D possibly matching TRBD1 (5 bases). This CDR3 is built from 12 residues. V was clipped by 10 bases and J by 3 bases, with 9 bases between them. Germline CDR1 reads ENHRY; CDR2 reads SYGVKD. CDR3 in amino acids: CATQGDTGELFF. The DNA for the CDR3 is TGTGCCACGCAAGGGGACACCGGGGAGCTGTTTTTT.

This chain uses TRBV5-6 with TRBJ2-2, with D maybe TRBD1 (6 bases). Trimming took 4 bases from V and 6 from J, leaving 16 bases between them. The CDR3 spans 15 residues. Per the germline V gene, CDR1 is SGHDT and CDR2 is YYEEEE. The chain's CDR3 is CASSLGAGAAGELFF. The CDR3, as DNA: TGTGCCAGCAGCCTGGGGGCAGGGGCGGCCGGGGAGCTGTTTTTT.

This clone was seen a few times. The rearrangement uses TRBV2 and TRBJ1-1; TRBD1 is a possible D gene (5 bases). The CDR3 has 13 amino acids. CDR1 is SNHLY, CDR2 FYNNEI, per germline. The ends were cut back, 6 bases at V and 0 bases at J, with 8 bases in the middle. This chain's CDR3 is CASRDTMNTEAFF. DNA of the CDR3: TGTGCCAGCAGGGACACCATGAACACTGAAGCTTTCTTT.

The chain recombines TRBV10-3 with TRBJ1-2, with 9 bases identical to TRBD1. V was clipped by 10 bases and J by 6 bases; unmatched bases: 6. This CDR3 comprises 12 residues. The germline V gene has CDR1 ENHRY and CDR2 SYGVKD. CDR3 sequence: CATSDRGDGYTF. CDR3 DNA sequence: TGTGCCACCTCCGACAGGGGGGATGGCTACACCTTC.

The chain links TRBV4-2 to TRBJ1-3; D perhaps matches TRBD1 (6 bases). V was cut by 0 bases and J by 4 bases, with 10 bases left in between. From germline, CDR1 is LGHNA and CDR2 YNFKEQ. The CDR3 extends over 15 amino acids. CDR3: CASSQDIGTGNTIYF. In DNA form, the CDR3 reads TGTGCCAGCAGCCAAGATATCGGGACAGGAAACACCATATATTTT.

The V call is TRBV19, the J call TRBJ2-1; 11 positions agree with TRBD2. CDR3 length: 16 residues. With V trimmed by 4 bases and J by 0 bases, 2 bases remained unmatched. Germline V CDR1 and CDR2: LNHDA, SQIVND (reference sequence). The chain's CDR3 is CASSTLAGGSYNEQFF. The CDR3 DNA reads TGTGCCAGTAGTACCCTAGCGGGAGGCTCCTACAATGAGCAGTTCTTC.

V is TRBV12-5 and J is TRBJ2-1, with TRBD2 identical over 8 bases. Losses at the gene ends were 1 base for V and 7 bases for J; bases not matched to a gene: 0. Germline lookup yields CDR1 LGHNT and CDR2 FRNRAP. The CDR3 runs to 13 residues. CDR3 residues: CASGLAGGNEQFF. The DNA for the CDR3 is TGTGCTAGTGGTTTGGCGGGAGGGAATGAGCAGTTCTTC.

Only one count was recorded for this clone. The CDR3 nucleotides read TGCAGCGCAACAGATAACCAAGAGACCCAGTACTTC. Protein product: CSATDNQETQYF. The chain couples TRBV29-1 to TRBJ2-5; D remains unclear. V gave up 7 bases and J gave up 0 bases, with 9 bases separating them. The CDR3 covers 12 residues. The germline gives CDR1 SQVTM, CDR2 ANQGSEA.

This clone appeared once. This rearrangement joins TRBV5-6 to TRBJ2-7; 11 bases fit TRBD2. After removal of 4 bases from V and 4 bases from J, the junction contained 4 bases not matched to a gene. The length of the CDR3 is 14 residues. Germline loops: CDR1 SGHDT, CDR2 YYEEEE. This CDR3 is CASSPGTSGYEQYF. In DNA, the CDR3 is TGTGCCAGCAGCCCGGGGACTAGCGGATACGAGCAGTACTTC.

In this sample, this clone turned up once. V and J are TRBV6-1 and TRBJ2-2; D remains ambiguous. This CDR3 comprises 13 residues. Germline V lookup: CDR1 MNHNS, CDR2 SASEGT. Trimming removed 4 bases at V and 4 bases at J, with 7 bases between. This CDR3 reads CASSGPGTGELFF. Written as DNA, the CDR3 is TGTGCCAGCAGTGGACCAGGCACCGGGGAGCTGTTTTTT.

The V call is TRBV19, the J call TRBJ1-1; D is unresolved. The CDR3 loop spans 12 amino acids. Germline CDR1 reads LNHDA; CDR2 reads SQIVND (reference sequence). V gave up 3 bases and J gave up 3 bases, with 5 bases separating them. The CDR3 spells CASSMGYTEAFF. In DNA form, the CDR3 reads TGTGCCAGTAGTATGGGGTACACTGAAGCTTTCTTT.

The V and J genes are TRBV5-1 and TRBJ1-1; unclear D gene. The germline gives CDR1 SGHRS, CDR2 YFSETQ. The length of the CDR3 is 14 residues. V was cut by 2 bases and J by 4 bases, with 12 bases left in between. The CDR3 reads CASSFNAGGTEAFF. For the CDR3, the DNA is TGCGCCAGCAGCTTTAATGCCGGAGGCACTGAAGCTTTCTTT.

This chain uses TRBV6-5 with TRBJ2-7; D not resolved. The CDR3 covers 13 residues. V was trimmed by 6 bases and J by 5 bases, leaving 14 bases between them. Germline V gene lookup returns CDR1 MNHEY and CDR2 SVGAGI. Here the CDR3 DNA reads TGTGCCAGCAGGCCCGGTCGAATCCACGAGCAGTACTTC. The encoded protein is CASRPGRIHEQYF.

The V gene is TRBV9, the J gene TRBJ2-7, with TRBD1 as a possible D gene (5 bases). Germline loops: CDR1 SGDLS, CDR2 YYNGEE. V lost 2 bases and J 4 bases, leaving 13 bases between the germline ends. CDR3 length: 14 residues. The DNA of the CDR3 is TGTGCCAGCAGCGTCCACTCTAGGGGATACGAGCAGTACTTC. Amino acid sequence: CASSVHSRGYEQYF.

The chain uses TRBV5-1 and TRBJ1-2, with D possibly matching TRBD1 (6 bases). The length of the CDR3 is 14 residues. CDR1 SGHRS and CDR2 YFSETQ come from the germline V gene. V gave up 0 bases and J gave up 2 bases, with 8 bases separating them. The CDR3 spells CASSLEDSNYGYTF. The DNA of the CDR3 is TGCGCCAGCAGCTTGGAGGACAGCAACTATGGCTACACCTTC.